This TCR beta chain is from a study of shared clonotypes between healthy human individuals. Germline V CDR1 and CDR2: SGHTA, FQGNSA. This CDR3 spans 15 amino acids. The ends were cut back, 4 bases at V and 3 bases at J, with 10 bases in the middle. The repertoire was sequenced with immunoSEQ multiplex PCR; TCRdb's copy has only in-frame clones and lacks some. The sample contains about a million clones, 75% of which appear only once. This TCR came from a man younger than 35 in good health. The source material was memory CD4+ T cells sorted from blood. Subset denoted: CD45RA-negative fraction. The chain employs TRBV7-2 and TRBJ2-6; D not certain. In DNA form, the CDR3 reads TGTGCCAGCAGCTCCGGCGAAGGTGGGGCCAACGTCCTGACTTTC. Its translation: CASSSGEGGANVLTF. Looking up the rest from reference TRBV7-2 and TRBJ2-6 gives the full variable domain: GAGVSQSPSNKVTEKGKDVELRCDPISGHTALYWYRQSLGQGLEFLIYFQGNSAPDKSGLPSDRFSAERTGGSVSTLTIQRTQQEDSAVYLCASSSGEGGANVLTFGAGSRLTVL.